Presented here are 21 T cell receptor beta chains from one specimen sequenced in a study of shared clonotypes between healthy human individuals. The method was immunoSEQ multiplex PCR; TCRdb's version includes in-frame clones alone and lacks a portion of them. The table records millions of clones, roughly 96% of them present only once. The sequenced sample consisted of naive CD4+ T cells sorted from blood. Subset meaning: CD45RA+ positively selected. The receptors stem from a young man in good health.

The chain has TRBV12-5 and TRBJ1-1; D gene unclear. Trimming took off 2 bases at V and 5 bases at J, with 9 bases between the two ends. CDR1 is LGHNT and CDR2 is FRNRAP in the germline V gene. The CDR3 covers 13 residues. This CDR3 is CASGLTPWTEAFF. The CDR3 DNA sequence: TGTGCTAGTGGTTTGACCCCGTGGACTGAAGCTTTCTTT.

The chain employs TRBV5-1 and TRBJ1-2, with unresolved D. From germline, CDR1 is SGHRS and CDR2 YFSETQ. Trimming removed 0 bases from V and 3 bases from J, with 18 bases in between. The CDR3 sequence is 17 residues long. As DNA, the CDR3 is TGCGCCAGCAGCTTGGGGGAAGGAGGAGGTAATCACTATGGCTACACCTTC. The encoded protein is CASSLGEGGGNHYGYTF.

In regard to this clone: This may come from a read error, since a much larger clone is one base off. Additional DNA sequences in this sample encode the identical CDR3. This chain joins TRBV7-6 and TRBJ1-1; D gene uncertain. This CDR3 has 13 residues. Trimming shortened V by 2 bases and J by 2 bases, and 6 bases separated the two germline ends. Germline values: CDR1 SGHVS, CDR2 FNYEAQ. As DNA, the CDR3 is TGTGCCAGCAGCTTAAGACTTAACACTGAAGCTTTCTTT. Amino acids: CASSLRLNTEAFF.

The genes are TRBV7-2 and TRBJ1-5; no clear D gene. Germline V gene data show CDR1 as SGHTA and CDR2 as FQGNSA. Trimming pared 1 base from V and 7 bases from J, leaving 14 bases between. This CDR3 has 15 amino acids. CDR3 in DNA: TGTGCCAGCAGCTTAGTAGCTTTGTCGGGGCAGCCCCAGCATTTT. It yields the protein CASSLVALSGQPQHF.

The chain couples TRBV11-2 to TRBJ2-7, with D perhaps TRBD2 (5 bases). V was shortened by 5 bases and J by 2 bases, with 16 bases between the two germline ends. Germline V gene data show CDR1 as SGHAT and CDR2 as FQNNGV. The CDR3 sequence is 15 residues long. CDR3 residues: CASSIILGLTYEQYF. The CDR3 nucleotides are TGTGCCAGCAGCATAATCCTCGGACTGACCTACGAGCAGTACTTC.

J is TRBJ2-7 and V is TRBV6-5; 13 positions match TRBD2. Trimming removed 6 bases from V and 4 bases from J; junction bases left unmatched: 6. There are 15 residues in the CDR3. Germline CDR1 is MNHEY and CDR2 is SVGAGI. In DNA, the CDR3 is TGTGCCAGCAGGCGAACTAGCGGGGGGGGATACGAGCAGTACTTC. Translated, it gives CASRRTSGGGYEQYF.

About this clone: A much larger clone is a single base away; this may be a read error. The sample holds other DNA sequences that translate to the same CDR3. This sequence joins TRBV9 and TRBJ2-1, with 7 bases aligning to TRBD2. The V and J ends lost 0 bases and 7 bases, in that order; junction bases with no gene match: 10. Germline V lookup: CDR1 SGDLS, CDR2 YYNGEE. The CDR3 covers 16 residues. The CDR3 loop reads CASSVEEQRGYNEQFF. The CDR3 nucleotides are TGTGCCAGCAGCGTAGAGGAGCAGCGGGGCTATAATGAGCAGTTCTTC.

On this clone itself: This same CDR3 is encoded by further DNA sequences in the sample. The chain joins TRBV18 to TRBJ2-3, with TRBD1 identical over 7 bases. The CDR3 sequence is 14 residues long. With V trimmed by 3 bases and J by 3 bases, 3 bases remained unmatched. From germline, CDR1 is KGHSH and CDR2 LQKENI. The CDR3 spells CASSPRGSTDTQYF. In nucleotides, the CDR3 is TGTGCCAGCTCACCCAGGGGGAGTACAGATACGCAGTATTTT.

The rearrangement links TRBV5-1 to TRBJ1-4; 10 bases map to TRBD1. The CDR3 spans 14 residues. Looked up from germline, CDR1 is SGHRS and CDR2 is YFSETQ. Germline trimming cut 3 bases from V and 6 bases from J; bases unmatched to any gene: 2. CDR3 nucleotide sequence: TGCGCCAGCAGCTCCGGGACAGGGGATGAAAAACTGTTTTTT. Translated: CASSSGTGDEKLFF.

This clone is a singleton in its sample. The genes are TRBV7-3 and TRBJ2-2; possibly TRBD2 for D (6 bases). Trimming pared 5 bases from V and 2 bases from J, leaving 15 bases between. Germline CDR1 SGHTA, CDR2 FQGTGA. The CDR3 has 16 amino acids. The CDR3 region is CASSPLTSRNTGELFF. The CDR3 bases are TGTGCCAGCAGCCCGCTTACTAGCAGAAACACCGGGGAGCTGTTTTTT.

This rearrangement joins TRBV4-2 to TRBJ2-3; TRBD2 aligns across 9 bases. This CDR3 region has 15 residues. The germline V gene has CDR1 LGHNA and CDR2 YNFKEQ. J was trimmed by 9 bases and V by 3 bases; bases with no gene match: 10. CDR3 protein: CASSHLSGGLETQYF. CDR3 bases: TGTGCCAGCAGCCATCTTAGCGGGGGCTTGGAGACGCAGTATTTT.

This clone was observed a single time. Other DNA sequences in the same sample also yield this CDR3. This chain uses TRBV5-4 with TRBJ2-3, with 8 bases identical to TRBD1. V shed 5 bases, J shed 1 base, and the junction held 3 bases outside the gene matches. Germline CDR1 is SGHNT and CDR2 is YYREEE (reference sequence). This CDR3 has 14 residues. The DNA for the CDR3 is TGTGCCAGCAGTTGGGGACAGGGCACAGATACGCAGTATTTT. Protein: CASSWGQGTDTQYF.

The chain employs TRBV2 and TRBJ1-6; D is undetermined. This CDR3 is built from 13 residues. Looked up from germline, CDR1 is SNHLY and CDR2 is FYNNEI. The germline V and J ends were trimmed by 10 bases and 3 bases, with 10 bases remaining between them. The CDR3, as DNA: TGTGCCACCAACCGGGACTATAATTCACCCCTCCACTTT. It yields the protein CATNRDYNSPLHF.

The V gene is TRBV11-2, the J gene TRBJ2-5, with D possibly matching TRBD1 (6 bases). There are 15 residues in the CDR3. Germline V gene sequence: CDR1 SGHAT, CDR2 FQNNGV. The ends were cut back, 7 bases at V and 4 bases at J, with 19 bases in the middle. CDR3 residues: CASTPGLRGLETQYF. CDR3 bases: TGTGCCAGCACCCCGGGCCTCAGGGGATTAGAGACCCAGTACTTC.

J is TRBJ2-7 and V is TRBV2, with D tentatively TRBD1 (6 bases). The CDR3 contains 13 residues. In germline, CDR1 is SNHLY, CDR2 FYNNEI. V was shortened by 7 bases and J by 6 bases, with 16 bases between the two germline ends. The CDR3 DNA is TGTGCCAGCAACAGGGACAATAGGTCCGAGCAGTACTTC. Its translation: CASNRDNRSEQYF.

This clone was counted once. The CDR3 nucleotides read TGTGCCAGCAGTGAGTCACCGCGAGAGACCCAGTACTTC. Its translation: CASSESPRETQYF. The chain links TRBV2 to TRBJ2-5; D gene uncertain. Trimming took 3 bases from V and 4 from J, leaving 9 bases between them. The CDR3 spans 13 residues. Per germline, CDR1 SNHLY and CDR2 FYNNEI.

The table lists this clone with a count of one. V gene TRBV29-1 combines with J gene TRBJ2-7, with 8 nucleotides matching TRBD2. Germline loops: CDR1 SQVTM, CDR2 ANQGSEA. The CDR3 spans 14 residues. V lost 6 bases and J lost 2; bases outside the gene matches: 9. The CDR3 sequence is CSVIVAGRPYEQYF. As DNA, the CDR3 is TGCAGCGTCATCGTAGCGGGGAGACCCTACGAGCAGTACTTC.

V usage is TRBV6-1 and J usage is TRBJ2-7; D not resolved. The CDR3 length is 14 residues. Trimming cost V 6 bases and J 0 bases, with 12 bases left between them. Germline V gives CDR1 MNHNS, CDR2 SASEGT. The CDR3 is CASSPMPDSYEQYF. The CDR3 nucleotides are TGTGCCAGCAGCCCCATGCCAGACTCCTACGAGCAGTACTTC.

The CDR3 is CASSYGTSGGADTQYF. The CDR3 DNA reads as TGCGCCAGCAGCTATGGGACTAGCGGGGGGGCGGATACGCAGTATTTT. The rearrangement links TRBV5-1 to TRBJ2-3; 16 bases align to TRBD2. Trimming at V came to 3 bases and at J to 6 bases, leaving 4 bases not matched to a gene. This CDR3 spans 16 amino acids. Germline-derived CDR1 and CDR2 are SGHRS and YFSETQ.

The genes are TRBV7-2 and TRBJ2-3; 11 bases map to TRBD1. The CDR3 sequence is 17 residues long. After removal of 2 bases from V and 5 bases from J, the junction contained 9 bases not matched to a gene. Germline V CDR1 and CDR2: SGHTA, FQGNSA. The CDR3 is CASSLFPWTGGLDTQYF. The CDR3 DNA reads TGTGCCAGCAGCTTATTCCCCTGGACAGGGGGCTTAGATACGCAGTATTTT. Complete variable domain (other parts from reference TRBV7-2 and TRBJ2-3): GAGVSQSPSNKVTEKGKDVELRCDPISGHTALYWYRQSLGQGLEFLIYFQGNSAPDKSGLPSDRFSAERTGGSVSTLTIQRTQQEDSAVYLCASSLFPWTGGLDTQYFGPGTRLTVL.

The J gene is TRBJ1-2, the V gene TRBV7-2, with 9 nucleotides matching TRBD1. The CDR3 is made up of 15 amino acids. V gave up 3 bases and J gave up 3 bases; unmatched junction bases: 5. CDR1 and CDR2 (germline): SGHTA, FQGNSA. CDR3 protein: CASSLGTGLDYGYTF. The CDR3 nucleotides read TGTGCCAGCAGCTTGGGGACAGGGTTGGACTATGGCTACACCTTC.